This T cell receptor beta chain was recovered during a study of blood T cell repertoires in COVID-19. For the study at large: Acute and convalescent COVID-19 samples came from the United States, Italy and Spain. PBMCs, B-cell-depleted T cells, or T cells were the source of the cDNA or gDNA that made up the material.

Per the authors' pipeline: From reference gene primer amplification, estimates of nucleated cell counts were derived. The protocol was immunoSEQ multiplex PCR, while the TCRdb copy is restricted to in-frame clones and leaves out a portion. That table supplies the V and J calls and clone size; D and trimming were determined from the DNA. The table records roughly 290,000 clones, approximately 85% of them present only once. Germline V gene lookup returns CDR1 MGHDK and CDR2 SYGVNS. V gave up 3 bases and J gave up 6 bases; unmatched junction bases: 6. There are 15 residues in the CDR3. Cohort 3 recovery required two negative PCRs, clearance, or symptom resolution.

This clonotype was sampled from a man aged 25-45 years who had recovered from COVID-19. The specimen was PBMCs or T cells enriched from blood (not recorded which). The chain carries TRBV25-1 and TRBJ2-1; the match to TRBD1 covers 9 bases. The CDR3 region is CASSEDRGRFNEQFF. In nucleotides, the CDR3 is TGTGCCAGCAGTGAGGACAGGGGACGGTTCAATGAGCAGTTCTTC.